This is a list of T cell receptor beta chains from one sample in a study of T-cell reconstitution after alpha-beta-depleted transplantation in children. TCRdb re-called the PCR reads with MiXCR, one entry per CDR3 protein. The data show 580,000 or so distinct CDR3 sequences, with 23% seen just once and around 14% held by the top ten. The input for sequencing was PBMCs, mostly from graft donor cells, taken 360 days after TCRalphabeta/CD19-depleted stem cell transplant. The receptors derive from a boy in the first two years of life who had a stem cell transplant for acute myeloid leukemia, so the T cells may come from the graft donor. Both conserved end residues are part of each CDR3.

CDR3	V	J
CASRLHSGGATDTQYF	TRBV5-5	TRBJ2-3
CASSRSRMNTEAFF	TRBV12-3/TRBV12-4	TRBJ1-1
CASSLRSREQYF	TRBV7-2	TRBJ2-7
CASSKLPGQDTEAFF	TRBV6-1	TRBJ1-1
CASSRTLTTGSSGANVLTF	TRBV4-2	TRBJ2-6
CSVELFGGYSTGELFF	TRBV29-1	TRBJ2-2
CASSKWASDLYSDTQYF	TRBV21-1	TRBJ2-3
CASSWATRSFNEQFF	TRBV7-2	TRBJ2-1
CASRTSGASETQYF	TRBV12-3/TRBV12-4	TRBJ2-5
CASSFRTEISTDTQYF	TRBV13	TRBJ2-3
CASSQGRPIAFF	TRBV6-2/TRBV6-3	TRBJ1-1
CASSPGTSGLYEQYF	TRBV4-3	TRBJ2-7
CATSRGQNQPQHF	TRBV15	TRBJ1-5
CSARGTQPQETQYF	TRBV20-1	TRBJ2-5
CSARGTSGYTDTQYF	TRBV20-1	TRBJ2-3
CASSFTHRGHEQFF	TRBV11-2	TRBJ2-1
CASSQEPPPGGAWNEQFF	TRBV4-3	TRBJ2-1
CSVGAGLYTDTQYF	TRBV29-1	TRBJ2-3
CSVGGDTQYF	TRBV29-1	TRBJ2-3
CSAPGVGNIQYF	TRBV20-1	TRBJ2-4
CASSSRHLLQETQYF	TRBV28	TRBJ2-5
CASSFEFNYGYTF	TRBV5-1	TRBJ1-2
CASSDGQGGYNEQFF	TRBV6-4	TRBJ2-1
CSAREHPNTEAFF	TRBV20-1	TRBJ1-1
CSVRGTGVDTQYF	TRBV29-1	TRBJ2-3
CSAINRGNNQPQHF	TRBV20-1	TRBJ1-5
CAVQGMAYEQYF	TRBV10-3	TRBJ2-7
CASSPALAGGPYTGELFF	TRBV4-2	TRBJ2-2
CASSLAVGAGYNEQFF	TRBV5-1	TRBJ2-1
CASSPRTSRYNEQFF	TRBV11-3	TRBJ2-1
CSVALTGGQDTQYF	TRBV29-1	TRBJ2-5
CASSPGQGGQETQYF	TRBV12-3/TRBV12-4	TRBJ2-5
CASSLDLLAGGRHEQFF	TRBV11-2	TRBJ2-1
CASSKTGRTDTQYF	TRBV19	TRBJ2-3
CASSPPGPTLLRNTIYF	TRBV7-2	TRBJ1-3